This paragraph reports one TCR beta chain. Deletions cut 2 bases from V and 1 base from J, with 11 bases between. Per germline, CDR1 SGHVS and CDR2 FQNEAQ. This CDR3 is built from 15 residues. The sample comes from a study of blood T cell repertoires in COVID-19. Turning to the study itself: COVID-19 samples from acute and convalescent phases originated in the United States, Italy and Spain.

Assay used: immunoSEQ multiplex PCR; TCRdb lists only in-frame clones, some missing. The sample gives about 300,000 clones, about nine tenths of which show up once; around 9.3% is in the top ten. This chain joins TRBV7-8 and TRBJ1-1, with D possibly matching TRBD1 (5 bases). Sequencing input: PBMCs or T cells enriched from blood (not recorded which). This receptor was taken from a woman between 18 and 30 years old who had recovered from COVID-19. The DNA for the CDR3 is TGTGCCAGCAGCTTACTATATCAGGGGAACACTGAAGCTTTCTTT. Amino acids: CASSLLYQGNTEAFF.